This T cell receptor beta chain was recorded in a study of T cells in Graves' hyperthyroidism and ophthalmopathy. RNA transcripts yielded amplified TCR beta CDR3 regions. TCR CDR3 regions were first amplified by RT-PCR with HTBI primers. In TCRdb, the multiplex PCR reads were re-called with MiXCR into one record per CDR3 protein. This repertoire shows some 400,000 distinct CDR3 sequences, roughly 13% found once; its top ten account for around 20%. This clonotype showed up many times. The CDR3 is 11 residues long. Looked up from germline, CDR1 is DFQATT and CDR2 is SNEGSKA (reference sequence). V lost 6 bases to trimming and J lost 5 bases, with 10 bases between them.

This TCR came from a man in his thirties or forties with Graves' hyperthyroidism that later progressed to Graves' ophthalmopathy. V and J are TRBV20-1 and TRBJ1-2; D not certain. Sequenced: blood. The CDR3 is CSASQQYGYTF. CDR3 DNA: TGCAGTGCCTCCCAGCAATATGGCTACACCTTC.